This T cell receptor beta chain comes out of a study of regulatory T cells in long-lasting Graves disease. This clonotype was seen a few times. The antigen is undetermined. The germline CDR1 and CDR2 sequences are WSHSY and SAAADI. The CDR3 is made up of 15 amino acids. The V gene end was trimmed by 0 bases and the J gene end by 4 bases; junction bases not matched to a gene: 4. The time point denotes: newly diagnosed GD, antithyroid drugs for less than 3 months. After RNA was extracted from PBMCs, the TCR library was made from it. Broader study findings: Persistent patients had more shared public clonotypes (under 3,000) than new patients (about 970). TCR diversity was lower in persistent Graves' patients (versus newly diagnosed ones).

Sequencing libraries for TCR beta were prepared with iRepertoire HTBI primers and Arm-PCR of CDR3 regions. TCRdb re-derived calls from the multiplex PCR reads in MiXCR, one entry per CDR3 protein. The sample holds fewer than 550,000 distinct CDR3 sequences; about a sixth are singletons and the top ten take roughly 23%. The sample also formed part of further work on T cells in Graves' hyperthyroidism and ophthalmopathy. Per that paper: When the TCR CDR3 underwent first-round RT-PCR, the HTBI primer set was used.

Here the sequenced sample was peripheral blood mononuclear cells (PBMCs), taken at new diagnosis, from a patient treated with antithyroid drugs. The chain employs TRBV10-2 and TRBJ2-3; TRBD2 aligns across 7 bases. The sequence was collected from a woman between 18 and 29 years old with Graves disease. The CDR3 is CASSESAGVADTQYF. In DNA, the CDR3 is TGCGCCAGCAGTGAGTCGGCGGGAGTAGCAGATACGCAGTATTTT.